The 8 T cell receptor beta chains reported below all come from one sample, sequenced in a study of cytomegalovirus exposure and HLA in healthy donors. This PCR relied on a set of 60 Vbeta primers and 13 Jbeta primers. Libraries were prepared by immunoSEQ multiplex PCR; TCRdb keeps only in-frame clonotypes and omits some of them. This sample has some 91,000 clones; roughly 86% occur once, and the top ten carry approximately 10%. The sample was PBMCs. The receptors originated from a man in his thirties or forties in good health and CMV-seropositive.

The chain employs TRBV28 and TRBJ2-1, with 10 positions matching TRBD2. From germline, CDR1 is MDHEN and CDR2 SYDVKM. The V and J ends lost 7 bases and 1 base, in that order; junction bases with no gene match: 13. The length of the CDR3 is 18 residues. The CDR3 spells CASKRTLAGVGSYNEQFF. CDR3 DNA: TGTGCCAGCAAACGCACGCTAGCGGGAGTTGGTTCCTACAATGAGCAGTTCTTC.

This sequence joins TRBV15 and TRBJ2-7; 8 bases are a match to TRBD1. The CDR3 runs 14 residues. The germline CDR1 and CDR2 sequences are LNHNV and YYDKDF (reference sequence). V was clipped by 3 bases and J by 1 base; unmatched bases: 2. This chain's CDR3 is CATSSGQGSYEQYF. CDR3 nucleotides: TGTGCCACCAGCAGCGGACAGGGATCCTACGAGCAGTACTTC.

This clone was detected only once. The chain is built from TRBV7-2 and TRBJ2-3, with D uncertain. The CDR3 runs 13 residues. CDR1 is SGHTA and CDR2 is FQGNSA in the germline V gene. The germline V and J ends were trimmed by 1 base and 6 bases, with 8 bases remaining between them. CDR3 residues: CASSLEQSDTQYF. Here the CDR3 DNA reads TGTGCCAGCAGCTTAGAACAATCGGATACGCAGTATTTT.

The chain combines TRBV6-6 with TRBJ2-2, with a weak D call TRBD1 (5 bases). Germline V gene data show CDR1 as MNHNY and CDR2 as SVGAGI (reference sequence). The CDR3 runs 13 residues. V lost 7 bases and J lost 0, with 6 bases in between. Written as DNA, the CDR3 is TGTGCCAGCAAACAGGCGAACACCGGGGAGCTGTTTTTT. This codes for CASKQANTGELFF.

The genes are TRBV7-2 and TRBJ1-5, with 9 bases lining up with TRBD1. There are 15 residues in the CDR3. Germline lookup yields CDR1 SGHTA and CDR2 FQGNSA. V gave up 6 bases and J gave up 4 bases; unmatched junction bases: 7. CDR3 amino acids: CASSTDRGKNQPQHF. CDR3 DNA sequence: TGTGCCAGCAGTACGGACAGGGGCAAGAATCAGCCCCAGCATTTT.

The chain uses TRBV9 and TRBJ2-2; the match to TRBD2 covers 15 bases. Losses at the gene ends were 2 bases for V and 6 bases for J; bases not matched to a gene: 14. The CDR3 runs 20 residues. Per germline, CDR1 SGDLS and CDR2 YYNGEE. The CDR3 loop is CASSVKPQRTSGRGAGELFF. Here the CDR3 DNA reads TGTGCCAGCAGCGTTAAACCCCAAAGGACTAGCGGGAGGGGGGCCGGGGAGCTGTTTTTT.

The V gene is TRBV7-8, the J gene TRBJ2-1, with 16 positions matching TRBD2. CDR3 length equals 19 residues. Germline lookup yields CDR1 SGHVS and CDR2 FQNEAQ. V gave up 4 bases and J gave up 4 bases; unmatched junction bases: 10. CDR3 protein: CASSSAGTSGRGPYNEQFF. The DNA of the CDR3 is TGTGCCAGCAGCTCCGCCGGGACTAGCGGGAGGGGTCCTTACAATGAGCAGTTCTTC.

The rearrangement links TRBV9 to TRBJ2-7, with D possibly TRBD1 on 5 matching bases. This CDR3 is 14 amino acids long. V gave up 2 bases and J gave up 2 bases, with 11 bases separating them. The germline gives CDR1 SGDLS, CDR2 YYNGEE. CDR3: CASSVAGFPYEQYF. DNA of the CDR3: TGTGCCAGCAGCGTCGCAGGGTTCCCCTACGAGCAGTACTTC. The full variable domain, completed using reference TRBV9 and TRBJ2-7, is DSGVTQTPKHLITATGQRVTLRCSPRSGDLSVYWYQQSLDQGLQFLIQYYNGEERAKGNILERFSAQQFPDLHSELNLSSLELGDSALYFCASSVAGFPYEQYFGPGTRLTVT.